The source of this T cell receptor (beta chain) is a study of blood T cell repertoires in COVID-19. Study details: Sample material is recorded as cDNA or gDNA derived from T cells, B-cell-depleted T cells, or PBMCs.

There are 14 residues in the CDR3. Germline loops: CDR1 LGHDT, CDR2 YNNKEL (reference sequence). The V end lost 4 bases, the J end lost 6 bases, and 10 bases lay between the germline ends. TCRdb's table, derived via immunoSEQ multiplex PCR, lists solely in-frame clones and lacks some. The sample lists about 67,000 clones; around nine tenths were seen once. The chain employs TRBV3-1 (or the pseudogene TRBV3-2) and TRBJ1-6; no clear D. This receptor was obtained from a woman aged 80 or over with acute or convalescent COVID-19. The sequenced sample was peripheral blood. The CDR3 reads CASSPVRLNSPLHF. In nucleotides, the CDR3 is TGTGCCAGCAGCCCCGTGAGGCTTAATTCACCCCTCCACTTT.